This T cell receptor beta chain comes out of a study of T cell responses to AZD1222 COVID-19 vaccine (TCRdb year 2021). Regarding the study in general: Because spike-specific TCR depth and breadth did not differ between the two schedules, AZD1222 recipients who got a second dose at roughly 4 weeks were pooled with those who got a second dose at roughly 12 weeks. A total of 230 to 250 trial participants underwent TCR sequencing, of whom some 210 received two doses of AZD1222 and some 25 received two doses of the MenACWY control vaccine. Trial participants were enrolled by age into 18-55, 56-69 and 70-plus year subgroups, with 148, 28 and 57 TCR-sequenced participants respectively.

From its cysteine to its phenylalanine, the CDR3 spans 13 amino acids. This entry keeps only the CDR3 DNA: 39 bases, framed from base 1. CDR1 SNHLY and CDR2 FYNNEI were looked up in the germline V gene. At the junction V is shortened by 6 bases and J by 3 bases, with 12 bases in between. As concerns this clone: Its antigen is still unknown. No base-level quality is on record; no much larger clone is a single base apart.

The CDR3 regions of human TCRbeta chains were analyzed by immunosequencing. As for how the authors treated the data: TCRs in the repertoires were matched against a reference library of SARS-CoV-2-specific TCRs that had been generated with the MIRA antigen-specificity platform. Breadth was defined as the fraction of unique TCRs that were SARS-CoV-2-associated, and depth was defined as the fraction of total T cells that were SARS-CoV-2-associated. Using the MIRA data, each spike-specific TCR was assigned both to the spike region to which the TCR was reactive and to a CD4 or CD8 class. Log10-transformed breadth and depth values were compared by one-way ANOVA with Sidak's multiple comparisons tests. The table comes from immuneACCESS by way of TCRdb, which keeps in-frame sequences with V and J called. Part of the clones is missing from these tables; in studies checked, under half for an unresolved V gene and the rest for unknown reasons. That table supplies the V and J calls and clone size; D and trimming were determined from the DNA. Recorded for this sample are about 150,000 clones; roughly nine tenths of them occurred a single time. The top ten clonotypes cover 4.5% to 6.5% of the sample.

Here is what the overall study found, with its caveats: After two AZD1222 doses, both the breadth and the depth of spike-specific TCRs were significantly higher than at day 0 and than in MenACWY recipients. Epitopes outside the regions mutated in the B.1.351 and B.1.1.7 variants were reportedly recognized by nearly half of the unique spike-specific TCRs. CD4 TCRs associated with the vaccine covered the entire spike protein, and the dominant responses were in regions 160-218 and 743-854. Because no samples from the day 14 peak response were available, repertoires could be characterized only after the peak T cell response. Conclusions about previously exposed vaccinees are limited because only 6 or 7 AZD1222 recipients were SARS-CoV-2 seropositive at baseline. Participants were mostly white British and included more females than males, and it was suggested by the authors that clonal diversity may have been underestimated. The 56-69-year group was small, and its depth increase did not reach significance, likely because of low power.

What the time point label conveys for this sample: baseline before first vaccination. Vaccinee samples came from UK trials COV001 and COV002, including a single-blind randomized controlled phase 2/3 trial of AZD1222 (ChAdOx1 nCoV-19) in healthy adults. Trial participant PBMC samples were collected at day 0 and day 28 after the second dose for TCRbeta chain sequencing. Recombination linked TRBV2 to TRBJ2-7; possibly the D gene is TRBD1, per 6 matching bases. The TCR comes from an adult in good health. This material consisted of peripheral blood, taken on day 0 of AZD1222 vaccination. The CDR3 sequence is CASRRQEIYEQYF. The DNA sequence is as follows: TGTGCCAGCAGGCGACAGGAGATCTACGAGCAGTACTTC. The variable domain in full, with residues beyond the CDR3 obtained from the reference TRBV2 and TRBJ2-7 genes, is EPEVTQTPSHQVTQMGQEVILRCVPISNHLYFYWYRQILGQKVEFLVSFYNNEISEKSEIFDDQFSVERPDGSNFTLKIRSTKLEDSAMYFCASRRQEIYEQYFGPGTRLTVT.